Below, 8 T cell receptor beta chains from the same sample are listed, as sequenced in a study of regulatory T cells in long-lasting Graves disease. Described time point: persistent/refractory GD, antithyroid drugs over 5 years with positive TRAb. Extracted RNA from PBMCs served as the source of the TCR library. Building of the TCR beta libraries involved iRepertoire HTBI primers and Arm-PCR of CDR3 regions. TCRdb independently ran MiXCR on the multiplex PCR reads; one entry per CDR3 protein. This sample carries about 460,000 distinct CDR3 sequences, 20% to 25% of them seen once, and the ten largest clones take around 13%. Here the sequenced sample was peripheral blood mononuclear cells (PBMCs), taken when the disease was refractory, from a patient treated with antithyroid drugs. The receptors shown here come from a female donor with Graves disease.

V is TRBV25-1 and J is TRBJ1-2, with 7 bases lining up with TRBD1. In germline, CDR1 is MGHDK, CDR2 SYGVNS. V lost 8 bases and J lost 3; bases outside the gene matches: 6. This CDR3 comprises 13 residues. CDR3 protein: CASHTGTDYGYTF. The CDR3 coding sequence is TGTGCCAGCCATACCGGGACAGACTATGGCTACACCTTC.

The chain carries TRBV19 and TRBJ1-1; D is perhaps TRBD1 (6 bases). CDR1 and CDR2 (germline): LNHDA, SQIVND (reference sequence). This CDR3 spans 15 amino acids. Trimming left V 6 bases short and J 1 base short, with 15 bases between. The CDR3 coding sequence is TGTGCCAGTAGCCCTTACAGGGACCAGAACACTGAAGCTTTCTTT. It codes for CASSPYRDQNTEAFF.

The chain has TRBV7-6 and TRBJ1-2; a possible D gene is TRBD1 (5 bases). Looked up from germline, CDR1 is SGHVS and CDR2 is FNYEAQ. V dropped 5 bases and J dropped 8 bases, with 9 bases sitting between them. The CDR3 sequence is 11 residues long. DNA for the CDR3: TGTGCCAGCAGCGGGGGGGGGGGCTACACCTTC. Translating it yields CASSGGGGYTF.

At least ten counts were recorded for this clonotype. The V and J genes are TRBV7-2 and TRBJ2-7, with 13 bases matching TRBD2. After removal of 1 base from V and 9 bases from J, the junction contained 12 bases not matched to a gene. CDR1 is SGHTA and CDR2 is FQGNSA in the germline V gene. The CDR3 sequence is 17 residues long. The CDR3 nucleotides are TGTGCCAGCAGCTTAGTCGGGACTAGCGGGGCTAGGGATGGGCAGTACTTC. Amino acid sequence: CASSLVGTSGARDGQYF.

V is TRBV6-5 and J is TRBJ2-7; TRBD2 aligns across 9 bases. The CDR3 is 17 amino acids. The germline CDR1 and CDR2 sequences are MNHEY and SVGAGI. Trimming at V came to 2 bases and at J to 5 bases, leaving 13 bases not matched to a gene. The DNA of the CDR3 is TGTGCCAGCAGTTACCCCTTGGCGGGAGGGCCCATCGACGAGCAGTACTTC. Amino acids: CASSYPLAGGPIDEQYF.

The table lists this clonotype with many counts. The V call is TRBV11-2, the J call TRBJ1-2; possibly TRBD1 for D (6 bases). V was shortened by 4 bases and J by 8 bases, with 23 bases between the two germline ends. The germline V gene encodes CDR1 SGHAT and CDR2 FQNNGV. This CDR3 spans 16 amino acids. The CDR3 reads CASSSSHPDTGTGYTF. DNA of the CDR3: TGTGCCAGCAGCTCTAGCCACCCTGACACAGGGACCGGCTACACCTTC.

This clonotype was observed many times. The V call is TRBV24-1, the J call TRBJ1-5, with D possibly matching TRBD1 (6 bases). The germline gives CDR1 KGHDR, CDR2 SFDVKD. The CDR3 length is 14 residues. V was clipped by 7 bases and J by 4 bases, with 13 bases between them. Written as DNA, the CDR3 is TGTGCCACCAGCAGGGGCGGAGAGAATCAGCCCCAGCATTTT. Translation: CATSRGGENQPQHF.

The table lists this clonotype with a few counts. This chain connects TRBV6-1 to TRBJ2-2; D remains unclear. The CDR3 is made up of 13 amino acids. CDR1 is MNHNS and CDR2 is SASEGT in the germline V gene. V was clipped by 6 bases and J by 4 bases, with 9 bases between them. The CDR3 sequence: CASSPISTGELFF. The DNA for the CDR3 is TGTGCCAGCAGCCCCATTAGCACCGGGGAGCTGTTTTTT.